This T cell receptor beta chain originates from a study of T cells in localized non-small cell lung cancer (dated by TCRdb to the early 2020s). Background on the whole study: T cell repertoires of 200 to 250 early-stage NSCLC patients were analyzed, with tumors being compared against uninvolved tumor-adjacent lungs. The cohort was made up of a few hundred treatment-naive NSCLC patients whose localized lung tumors had been resected. NSCLC patients had a mean age of around 61 years, and 120 to 150 were male and around 110 female. Summary of the overall study and its limitations: Uninvolved tumor-adjacent lung showed the highest T cell clonality, higher than tumor, which suggests more focused antigenic responses in the uninvolved tumor-adjacent lung. A median of about 50 of the top 100 tumor clones turned up in the paired uninvolved adjacent lung, and 25 to 35 of those clones also ranked among the top 100 of that same adjacent lung. Longer overall survival was associated with higher blood T cell density, whereas shorter survival was associated with higher adjacent-lung clonality. Because multi-region sequencing of the tumors was not done, intratumor heterogeneity could not be ruled out. Since the design was exploratory, TCR variables were selected using unadjusted p-values with no false-discovery rate correction.

TCR beta CDR3 regions were sequenced from DNA using the immunoSEQ Assay. The authors processed their data as follows. T cell density was computed as TCR beta template counts normalized to usable DNA estimated by amplifying housekeeping genes. Richness was estimated with the preseqR package, extrapolating to 400,000 templates for PBMC samples and 120,000 templates for tissue samples. Clonality was taken to be one minus Pielou's evenness. Differential abundance testing on productive amino-acid clonotypes, with a minimum total count of 5 and an alpha of 0.1, was used to identify tissue-enriched TCRs. Repertoire overlap between compartments was quantified with the Jaccard Index and Morisita Overlap Index. TCR beta CDR3s were clustered by GLIPH together with public tetramer-defined viral CDR3s, and at least three viral sequences plus V-gene enrichment were required for viral motifs. The source is immuneACCESS, and TCRdb retained only in-frame sequences with V and J called. Part of the clones is not carried over; for the studies checked, unresolved V genes explain less than half of this, and the remainder is unexplained. V and J calls and clone size follow that table, whereas D and trimming were derived from the DNA. The sample table records 2,700 or so clones; approximately 24% of these occur just once. Around 27% of the sample is taken by the ten largest.

V lost 5 bases and J lost 1 base; the stretch between them is 15 bases long. CDR1 SGHNT and CDR2 YENEEA were looked up in the germline V gene. The CDR3 spans 16 residues, from the cysteine through the phenylalanine. Left in the record is the CDR3 DNA by itself, 48 bases read in frame from the first base. The sample holds a few counts of this clone. There is no known antigen for this receptor. Base quality data are lacking; no much larger clone is found one base away. At diagnosis, tumor, uninvolved tumor-adjacent lung and peripheral blood were collected and then preserved as a mix of FFPE and fresh-frozen material.

Recombination linked TRBV11-3 to TRBJ2-4; a weak D assignment points to TRBD1 (8 bases agree). The sequence was collected from a male donor older than 55 with stage I lung adenocarcinoma. The sample was lung tumor tissue, taken before any cancer treatment. The sequenced DNA: TGTGCCAGCAGCCCGGACAGGGAGGGGGCCAAAAACATTCAGTACTTC. Translated, this gives CASSPDREGAKNIQYF.